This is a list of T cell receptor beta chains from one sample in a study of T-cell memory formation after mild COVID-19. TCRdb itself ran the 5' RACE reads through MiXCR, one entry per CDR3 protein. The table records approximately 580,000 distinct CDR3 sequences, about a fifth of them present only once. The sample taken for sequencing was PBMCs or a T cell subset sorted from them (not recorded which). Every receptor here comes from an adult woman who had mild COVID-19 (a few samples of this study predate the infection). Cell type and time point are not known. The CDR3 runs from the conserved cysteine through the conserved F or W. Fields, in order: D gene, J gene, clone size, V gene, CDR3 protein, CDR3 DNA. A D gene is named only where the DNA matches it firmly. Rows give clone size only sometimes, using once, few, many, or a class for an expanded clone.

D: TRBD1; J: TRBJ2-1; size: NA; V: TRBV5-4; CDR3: CASRLRTGLSYNEQFF; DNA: TGTGCCAGCAGATTGCGGACAGGGCTGTCCTACAATGAGCAGTTCTTC
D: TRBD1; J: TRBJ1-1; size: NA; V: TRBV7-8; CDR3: CASSDRATEAFF; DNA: TGTGCCAGCAGCGACAGGGCCACTGAAGCTTTCTTT
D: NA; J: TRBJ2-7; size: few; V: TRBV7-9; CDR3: CASSSSWGDYSEQYF; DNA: TGTGCCAGCAGCTCAAGTTGGGGTGATTATTCAGAGCAGTACTTC
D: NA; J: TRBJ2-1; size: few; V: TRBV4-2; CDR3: CASSQGISGWDEQFF; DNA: TGTGCCAGCAGCCAGGGGATTAGCGGCTGGGATGAGCAGTTCTTC
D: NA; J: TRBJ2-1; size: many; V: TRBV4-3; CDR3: CASRGGGTYNEQFF; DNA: TGCGCCAGCAGAGGCGGTGGGACCTACAATGAGCAGTTCTTC
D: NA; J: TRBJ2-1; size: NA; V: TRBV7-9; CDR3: CASSLVSGADNEQFF; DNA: TGTGCCAGCAGCTTAGTTTCGGGAGCGGACAATGAGCAGTTCTTC
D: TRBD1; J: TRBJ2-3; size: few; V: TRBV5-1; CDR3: CASSGSTGGMNTDTQYF; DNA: TGCGCCAGCAGCGGCTCGACAGGGGGCATGAACACAGATACGCAGTATTTT
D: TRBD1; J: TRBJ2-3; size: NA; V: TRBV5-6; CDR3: CASSLRDRGGTDTQYF; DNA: TGTGCCAGCAGCTTGAGGGACAGGGGCGGCACAGATACGCAGTATTTT
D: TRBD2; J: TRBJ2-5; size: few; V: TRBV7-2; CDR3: CASKGLAGPRTQYF; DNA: TGTGCCAGCAAGGGACTAGCGGGGCCCAGGACCCAGTACTTC
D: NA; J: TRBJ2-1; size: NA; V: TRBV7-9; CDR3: CASRFASYRTSYNEQFF; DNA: TGTGCCAGCAGGTTCGCCTCTTACCGGACCTCCTACAATGAGCAGTTCTTC
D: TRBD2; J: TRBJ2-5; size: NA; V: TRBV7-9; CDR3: CAIQGLAQETQYF; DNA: TGTGCCATACAGGGACTAGCTCAAGAGACCCAGTACTTC
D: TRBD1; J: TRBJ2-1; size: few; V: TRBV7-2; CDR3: CASSTTGGFFSFNEQFF; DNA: TGTGCCAGCAGCACCACAGGGGGCTTTTTCTCTTTCAATGAGCAGTTCTTC
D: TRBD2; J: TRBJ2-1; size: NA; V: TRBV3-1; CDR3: CASSPQAGGPGEQFF; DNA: TGTGCCAGCAGCCCTCAAGCGGGGGGGCCGGGTGAGCAGTTCTTC
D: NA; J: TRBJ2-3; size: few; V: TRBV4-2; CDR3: CASSQDRDGGPDTQYF; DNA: TGTGCCAGCAGCCAAGATCGGGACGGGGGGCCAGATACGCAGTATTTT
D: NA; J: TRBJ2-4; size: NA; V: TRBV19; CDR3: CASSIVTGNIQYF; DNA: TGTGCCAGTAGTATAGTCACAGGGAACATTCAGTACTTC
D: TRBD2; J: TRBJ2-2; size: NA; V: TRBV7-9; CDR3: CASSPGTSVTGELFF; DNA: TGTGCCAGCAGTCCCGGGACTAGCGTTACCGGGGAGCTGTTTTTT
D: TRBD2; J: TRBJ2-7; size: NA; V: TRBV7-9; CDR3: CASSLEGPGLAAEQYF; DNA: TGTGCCAGCAGCTTAGAAGGCCCGGGACTAGCGGCCGAGCAGTACTTC
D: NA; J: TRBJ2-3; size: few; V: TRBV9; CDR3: CASSRLGGHTDTQYF; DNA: TGTGCCAGCAGTCGCTTGGGGGGCCACACAGATACGCAGTATTTT
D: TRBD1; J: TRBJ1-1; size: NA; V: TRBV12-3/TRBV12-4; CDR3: CASSSRTGFEAFF; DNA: TGTGCCAGCAGCTCCCGGACAGGGTTTGAAGCTTTCTTT
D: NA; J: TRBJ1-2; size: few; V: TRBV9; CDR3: CASSVGTAYGYTF; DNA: TGTGCCAGCAGCGTGGGCACCGCCTATGGCTACACCTTC
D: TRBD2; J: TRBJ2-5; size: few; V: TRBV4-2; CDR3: CASIPQTGTSGPSGTQYF; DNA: TGTGCCAGCATCCCGCAAACCGGGACTAGCGGGCCCTCCGGGACCCAGTACTTC
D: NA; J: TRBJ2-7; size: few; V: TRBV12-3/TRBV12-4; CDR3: CASSLSGNVNYEQYF; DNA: TGTGCCAGCAGTTTATCCGGGAATGTCAACTACGAGCAGTACTTC
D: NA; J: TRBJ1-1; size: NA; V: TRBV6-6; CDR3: CASRARGNTEAFF; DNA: TGTGCCAGCCGGGCCAGGGGGAACACTGAAGCTTTCTTT
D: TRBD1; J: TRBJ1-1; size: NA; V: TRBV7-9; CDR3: CASSPGLLTGYGNTEAFF; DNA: TGTGCCAGCAGCCCGGGTTTGTTGACAGGGTATGGTAACACTGAAGCTTTCTTT
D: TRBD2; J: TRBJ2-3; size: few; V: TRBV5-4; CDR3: CASSRAGGWTDTQYF; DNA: TGTGCCAGCAGCAGAGCGGGGGGGTGGACAGATACGCAGTATTTT
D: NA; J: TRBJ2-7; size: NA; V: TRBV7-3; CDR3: CASSHGDGEQYF; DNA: TGTGCCAGCAGCCATGGGGACGGCGAGCAGTACTTC
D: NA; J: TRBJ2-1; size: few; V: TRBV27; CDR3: CASSEQGLEQFF; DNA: TGTGCCAGCAGTGAACAGGGTTTGGAGCAGTTCTTC
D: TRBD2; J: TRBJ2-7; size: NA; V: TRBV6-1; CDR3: CASGSTGGEQYF; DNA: TGTGCCAGCGGATCAACGGGGGGCGAGCAGTACTTC
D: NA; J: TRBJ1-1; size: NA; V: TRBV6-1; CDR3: CSSRGAGVEGTEAFF; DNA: TGTTCCAGCAGAGGGGCCGGCGTGGAGGGCACTGAAGCTTTCTTT
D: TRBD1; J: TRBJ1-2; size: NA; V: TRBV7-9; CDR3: CASSLGAGTGYNYGYTF; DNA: TGTGCCAGCAGCTTAGGGGCCGGGACAGGGTACAACTATGGCTACACCTTC
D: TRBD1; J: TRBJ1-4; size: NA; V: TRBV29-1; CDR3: CSVETQTGGHEKLFF; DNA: TGCAGCGTTGAAACTCAGACAGGGGGCCATGAAAAACTGTTTTTT
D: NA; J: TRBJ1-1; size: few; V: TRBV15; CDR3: CATSRDPMGTEAFF; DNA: TGTGCCACCAGCAGAGATCCAATGGGGACTGAAGCTTTCTTT
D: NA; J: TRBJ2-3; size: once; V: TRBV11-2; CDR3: CASSTAITDTQYF; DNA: TGTGCCAGCAGCACAGCCATCACAGATACGCAGTATTTT
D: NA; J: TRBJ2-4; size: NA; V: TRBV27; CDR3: CASSFSGTAKNIQYF; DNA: TGTGCCAGCAGTTTTTCCGGGACCGCCAAAAACATTCAGTACTTC
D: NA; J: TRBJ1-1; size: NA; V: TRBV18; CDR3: CASSPFDSTAFF; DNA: TGTGCCAGCTCACCCTTCGACAGTACCGCTTTCTTT
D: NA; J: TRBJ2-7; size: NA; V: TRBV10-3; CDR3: CAITGRGQTASYEQYF; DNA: TGTGCCATCACCGGGAGGGGACAGACGGCTTCCTACGAGCAGTACTTC
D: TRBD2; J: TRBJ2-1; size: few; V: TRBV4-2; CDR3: CASSQDAGGGASEQFF; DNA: TGTGCCAGCAGCCAAGATGCGGGCGGGGGGGCCAGTGAGCAGTTCTTC